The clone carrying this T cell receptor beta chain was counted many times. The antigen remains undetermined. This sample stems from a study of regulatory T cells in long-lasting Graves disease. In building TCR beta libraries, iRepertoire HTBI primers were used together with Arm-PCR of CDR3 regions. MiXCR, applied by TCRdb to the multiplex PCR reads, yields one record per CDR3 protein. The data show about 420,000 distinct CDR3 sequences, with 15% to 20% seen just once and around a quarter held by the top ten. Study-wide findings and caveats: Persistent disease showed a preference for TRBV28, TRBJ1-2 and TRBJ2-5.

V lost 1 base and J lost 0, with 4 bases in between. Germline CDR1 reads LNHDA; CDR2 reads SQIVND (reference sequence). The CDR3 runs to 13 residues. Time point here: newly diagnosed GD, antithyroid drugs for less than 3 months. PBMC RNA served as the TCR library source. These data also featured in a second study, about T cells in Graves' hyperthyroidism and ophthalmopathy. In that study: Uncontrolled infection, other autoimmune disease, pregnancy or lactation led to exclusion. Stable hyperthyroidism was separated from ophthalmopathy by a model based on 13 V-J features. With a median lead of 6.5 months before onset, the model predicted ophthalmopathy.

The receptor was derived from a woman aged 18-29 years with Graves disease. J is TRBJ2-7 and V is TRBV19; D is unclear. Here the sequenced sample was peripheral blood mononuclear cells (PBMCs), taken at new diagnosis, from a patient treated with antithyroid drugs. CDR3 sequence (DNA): TGTGCCAGTAGTATAGGGACCTCCTACGAGCAGTACTTC. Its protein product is CASSIGTSYEQYF.